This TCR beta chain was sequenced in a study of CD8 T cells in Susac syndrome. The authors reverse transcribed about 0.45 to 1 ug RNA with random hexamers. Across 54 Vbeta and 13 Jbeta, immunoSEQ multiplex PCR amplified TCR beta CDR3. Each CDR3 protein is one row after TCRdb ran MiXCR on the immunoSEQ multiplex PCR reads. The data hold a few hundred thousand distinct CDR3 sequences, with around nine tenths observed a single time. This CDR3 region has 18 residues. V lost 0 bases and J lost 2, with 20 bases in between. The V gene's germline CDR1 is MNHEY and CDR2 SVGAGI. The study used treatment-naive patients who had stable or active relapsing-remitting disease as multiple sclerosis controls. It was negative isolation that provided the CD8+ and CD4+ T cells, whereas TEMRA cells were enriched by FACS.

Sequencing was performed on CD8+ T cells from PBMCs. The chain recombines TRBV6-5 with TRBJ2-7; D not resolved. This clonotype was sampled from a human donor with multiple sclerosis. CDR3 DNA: TGTGCCAGCAGTTACTCGAAAGTTGCAGCGTCAGACCCCTACGAGCAGTACTTC. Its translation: CASSYSKVAASDPYEQYF.